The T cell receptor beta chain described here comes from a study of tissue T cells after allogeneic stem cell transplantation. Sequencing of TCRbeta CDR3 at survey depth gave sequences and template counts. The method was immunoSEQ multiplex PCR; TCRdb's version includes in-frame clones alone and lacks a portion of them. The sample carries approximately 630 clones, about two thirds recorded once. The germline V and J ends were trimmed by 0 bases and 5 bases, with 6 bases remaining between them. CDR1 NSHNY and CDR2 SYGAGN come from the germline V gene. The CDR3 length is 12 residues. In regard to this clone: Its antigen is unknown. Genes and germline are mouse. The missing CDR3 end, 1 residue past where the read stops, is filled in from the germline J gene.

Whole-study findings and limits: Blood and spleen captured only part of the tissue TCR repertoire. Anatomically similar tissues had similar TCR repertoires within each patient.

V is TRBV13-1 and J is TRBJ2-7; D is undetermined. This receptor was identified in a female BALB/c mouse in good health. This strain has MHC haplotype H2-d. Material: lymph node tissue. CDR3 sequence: CASSDAGDEQYF. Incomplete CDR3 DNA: TGTGCCAGCAGTGATGCCGGGGATGAACAGTAC.